The clone carrying this T cell receptor beta chain was seen at least ten times. No antigen is known for it. The sample originates from a study of T cells in Graves' hyperthyroidism and ophthalmopathy. Germline assignment: CDR1 ENHRY and CDR2 SYGVKD. The CDR3 has 14 residues. V gave up 0 bases and J gave up 9 bases, with 9 bases separating them. Broader study findings: Most thyroid clonotypes expanded above 0.001 were also detected in blood. Using 13 V-J features, a model discriminated ophthalmopathy from stable hyperthyroidism.

No ophthalmopathy progression within 18 months constituted stable Graves' hyperthyroidism. Newly diagnosed hyperthyroidism, duration under 2 months, in patients aged 18 to 65. RNA transcripts provided the source from which TCR beta CDR3 regions were amplified. First-round RT-PCR of the TCR CDR3 relied on the HTBI primer set. TCRdb itself ran the multiplex PCR reads through MiXCR, one entry per CDR3 protein. Here the sample spans about 610,000 distinct CDR3 sequences, more than 45% being singletons. The sequence derives from a woman under 30 with Graves' hyperthyroidism. The sample was peripheral blood or thyroid tissue (not recorded which). The rearrangement joins TRBV10-3 to TRBJ1-6; D possibly corresponds to TRBD1 (6 bases). In DNA form, the CDR3 reads TGTGCCATCAGTGAGTCCCGGGGGCTTTCACCCCTCCACTTT. This codes for CAISESRGLSPLHF.